This T cell receptor beta chain was documented in a study of OX40 agonist ivuxolimab in advanced cancers. Some background on the complete study: Ivuxolimab was an agonistic, fully human IgG2 monoclonal antibody directed against OX40 (CD134), a costimulatory receptor. Intravenous ivuxolimab was administered to patients every 2 weeks at six dose levels: 0.01, 0.1, 0.3, 1.5, 3 and 10 mg/kg. Of the 50 to 55 dose-escalation patients, hepatocellular carcinoma was present in around 19, melanoma in around 15, renal cell carcinoma in 9 and head and neck cancer in 9. The dose-escalation cohort was 82.7% male with a mean age of about 58 years, ranging from roughly 20 to 80. Patients were allowed to have had prior anti-PD-1, anti-PD-L1 or anti-CTLA-4 therapy, and 40% to 45% of the dose-escalation patients had previously received checkpoint inhibitors. Partial responses were achieved by three dose-escalation patients, of whom one had hepatocellular carcinoma and two had cutaneous melanoma. Peripheral TCRbeta sequencing aimed to test whether ivuxolimab altered TCR sequence diversity and caused clonal T-cell expansion. The paper reports the monotherapy dose-escalation portion (N of about 52 patients) of the phase I ivuxolimab trial.

A remark on this clone: Its antigen is still unknown. Per-base qualities were not stored, and no clone one base away is much larger.

The trial excluded patients who had a history of autoimmune disease or who were on systemic immunosuppression. Peripheral blood for TCR sequencing was collected from all dose cohorts at baseline, on cycle 4 day 1, and on cycle 7 day 1. The samples were taken from a phase I, first-in-human, multicenter, open-label dose-escalation trial of ivuxolimab. Adults with locally advanced or metastatic melanoma, renal cell carcinoma, hepatocellular carcinoma or head and neck squamous cell carcinoma were enrolled in the trial. Before TCR sequencing, CD4+ T cells and CD8+ T cells from peripheral blood were sorted into separate populations. V loses 0 bases of germline sequence and J loses 2 bases, and the interval between the two ends is 14 bases. The germline V gene encodes CDR1 SGHDN and CDR2 FVKESK. From the cysteine through the phenylalanine, the CDR3 covers 16 amino acids. Only CDR3 DNA is held: 48 bases, read in frame from base 1.

General conclusions and limits of the study: Low levels of normalized T-cell clonal expansion were also seen in some nonresponding patients. After ivuxolimab, expanded clones were on average more numerous among CD8+ T cells than among CD4+ T cells. In the 0.1-3.0 mg/kg groups, partial responders had among the lowest normalized peripheral clonal expansion, particularly in CD8+ T cells. At doses of 0.1 to 3.0 mg/kg, clonal expansion of both CD4+ and CD8+ T cells in blood was seen between baseline and week 6. The antigen specificity of the clonally expanded peripheral T cells was not determined.

To sequence the TCRbeta CDR3 region, genomic DNA was isolated from the sorted cells. TCRbeta CDR3 regions were sequenced using the immunoSEQ Assay. TCRdb holds this immuneACCESS table with in-frame rearrangements only. Some clones are missing; in checked studies, unresolved V genes explain under half, and the rest has no known cause. Here the sample has tens of thousands of clones; over 70% occur a single time. The ten largest clonotypes hold 23% of the sample. The chain was built from TRBV14 and TRBJ2-7; the D assignment is uncertain and may be TRBD1 or TRBD2, with 5 bases supporting each. The source of this sequence is an adult with an advanced solid tumor such as melanoma, head and neck, liver or kidney cancer. Specimen: CD4+ or CD8+ T cells sorted from blood, collected in a trial of the OX40 agonist ivuxolimab. CDR3 protein: CASSQDQWGRTYEQYF. The DNA sequence reads TGTGCCAGCAGCCAAGATCAATGGGGACGGACCTACGAGCAGTACTTC.